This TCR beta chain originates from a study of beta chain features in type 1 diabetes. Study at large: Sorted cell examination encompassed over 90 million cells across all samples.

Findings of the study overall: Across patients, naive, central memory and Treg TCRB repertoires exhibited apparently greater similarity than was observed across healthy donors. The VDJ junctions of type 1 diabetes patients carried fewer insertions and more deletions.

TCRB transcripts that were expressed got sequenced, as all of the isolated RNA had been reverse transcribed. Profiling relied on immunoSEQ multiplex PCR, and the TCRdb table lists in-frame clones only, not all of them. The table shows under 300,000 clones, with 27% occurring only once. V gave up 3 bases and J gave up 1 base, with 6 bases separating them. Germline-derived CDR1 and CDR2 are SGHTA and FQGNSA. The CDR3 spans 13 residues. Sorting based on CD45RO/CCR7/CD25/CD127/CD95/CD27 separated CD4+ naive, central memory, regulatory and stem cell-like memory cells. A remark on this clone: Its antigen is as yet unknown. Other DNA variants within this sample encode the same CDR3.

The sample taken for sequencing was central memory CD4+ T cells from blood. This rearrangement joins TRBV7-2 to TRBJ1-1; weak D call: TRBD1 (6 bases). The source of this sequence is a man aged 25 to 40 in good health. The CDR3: CASSLGQNTEAFF. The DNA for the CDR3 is TGTGCCAGCAGCTTGGGACAGAACACTGAAGCTTTCTTT.